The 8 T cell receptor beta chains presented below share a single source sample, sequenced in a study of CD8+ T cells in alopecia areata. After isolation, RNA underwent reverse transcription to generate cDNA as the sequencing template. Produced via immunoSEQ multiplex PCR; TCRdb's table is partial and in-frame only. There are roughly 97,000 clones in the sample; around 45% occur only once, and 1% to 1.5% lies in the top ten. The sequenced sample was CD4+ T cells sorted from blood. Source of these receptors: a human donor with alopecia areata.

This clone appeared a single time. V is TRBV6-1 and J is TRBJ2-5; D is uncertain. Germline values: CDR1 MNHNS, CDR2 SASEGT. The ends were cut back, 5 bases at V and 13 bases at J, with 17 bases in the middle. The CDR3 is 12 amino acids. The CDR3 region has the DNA TGTGCCAGCAGTCCCACTGGGTTTCGGTGGTACTTC. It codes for CASSPTGFRWYF.

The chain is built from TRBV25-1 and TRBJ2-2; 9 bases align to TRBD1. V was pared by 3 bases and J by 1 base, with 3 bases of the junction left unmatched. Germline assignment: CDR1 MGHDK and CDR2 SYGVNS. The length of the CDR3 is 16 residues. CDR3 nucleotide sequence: TGTGCCAGCAGTGATTCGGGACAGGGGAACACCGGGGAGCTGTTTTTT. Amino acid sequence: CASSDSGQGNTGELFF.

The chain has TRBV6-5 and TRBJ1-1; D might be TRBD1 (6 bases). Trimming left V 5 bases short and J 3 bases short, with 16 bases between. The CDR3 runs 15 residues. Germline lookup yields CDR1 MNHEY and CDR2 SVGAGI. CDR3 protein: CASSPYRDTHTEAFF. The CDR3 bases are TGTGCCAGCAGTCCTTACCGGGACACTCACACTGAAGCTTTCTTT.

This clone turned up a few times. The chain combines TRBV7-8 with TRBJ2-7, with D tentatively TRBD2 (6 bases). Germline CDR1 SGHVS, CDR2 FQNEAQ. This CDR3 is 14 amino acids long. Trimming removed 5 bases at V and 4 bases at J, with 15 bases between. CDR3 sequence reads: CASSLQEGRYEQYF. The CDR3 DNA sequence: TGTGCCAGCAGCCTCCAGGAGGGCAGGTACGAGCAGTACTTC.

The CDR3 bases are TGTGCCAGCTCGACATCTGGGGCCAACGTCCTGACTTTC. This gives the protein CASSTSGANVLTF. The chain links TRBV11-2 to TRBJ2-6; no clear D gene. This CDR3 contains 13 residues. Trimming left V 8 bases short and J 1 base short, with 6 bases between. Germline V CDR1 and CDR2: SGHAT, FQNNGV.

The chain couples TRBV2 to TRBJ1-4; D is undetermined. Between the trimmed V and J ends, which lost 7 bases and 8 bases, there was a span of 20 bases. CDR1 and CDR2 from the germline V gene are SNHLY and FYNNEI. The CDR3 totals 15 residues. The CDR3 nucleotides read TGTGCCAGCACCCTGGGCGGGTCTGGCGGGGAAAAACTGTTTTTT. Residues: CASTLGGSGGEKLFF.

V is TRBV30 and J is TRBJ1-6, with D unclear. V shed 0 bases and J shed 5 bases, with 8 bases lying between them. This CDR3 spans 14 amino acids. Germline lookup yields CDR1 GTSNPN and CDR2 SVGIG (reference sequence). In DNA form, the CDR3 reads TGTGCCTGGAGTGTAAGGCCAAATAATTCACCCCTCCACTTT. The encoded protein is CAWSVRPNNSPLHF. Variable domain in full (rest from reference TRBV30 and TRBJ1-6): SQTIHQWPATLVQPVGSPLSLECTVEGTSNPNLYWYRQAAGRGLQLLFYSVGIGQISSEVPQNLSASRPQDRQFILSSKKLLLSDSGFYLCAWSVRPNNSPLHFGNGTRLTVT.

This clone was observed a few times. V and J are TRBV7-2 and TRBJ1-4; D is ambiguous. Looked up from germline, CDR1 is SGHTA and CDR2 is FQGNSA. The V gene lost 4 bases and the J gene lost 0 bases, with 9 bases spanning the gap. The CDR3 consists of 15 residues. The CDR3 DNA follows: TGTGCCAGCAGCTCGCAGAGTGCAACTAATGAAAAACTGTTTTTT. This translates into CASSSQSATNEKLFF. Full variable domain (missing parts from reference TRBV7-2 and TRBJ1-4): GAGVSQSPSNKVTEKGKDVELRCDPISGHTALYWYRQSLGQGLEFLIYFQGNSAPDKSGLPSDRFSAERTGGSVSTLTIQRTQQEDSAVYLCASSSQSATNEKLFFGSGTQLSVL.